Listed here are 3 T cell receptor beta chains from one sample, sequenced in a study of cytomegalovirus exposure and HLA in healthy donors. PCR used 60 Vbeta primers and 13 Jbeta primers. Only in-frame clones appear in the TCRdb table, and some are missing; sequencing was by immunoSEQ multiplex PCR. Among 120,000 to 150,000 clones listed, about 80% were seen once. Sequenced sample: PBMCs. These receptors all stem from a woman aged 40 to 50 in good health and CMV-seronegative.

The V call is TRBV28, the J call TRBJ1-5, with D possibly TRBD1 on 5 matching bases. V gave up 6 bases and J gave up 0 bases, with 21 bases separating them. Germline assignment: CDR1 MDHEN and CDR2 SYDVKM. This CDR3 is 18 amino acids long. Written as DNA, the CDR3 is TGTGCCAGCAGGCTTTACGCCCAGGGTAGTCATAGCAATCAGCCCCAGCATTTT. Translation gives CASRLYAQGSHSNQPQHF.

The chain joins TRBV15 to TRBJ2-1; TRBD2 agrees at 11 bases. This CDR3 is built from 19 residues. The germline gives CDR1 LNHNV, CDR2 YYDKDF (reference sequence). The ends lost 3 bases at V and 4 bases at J; junction bases unmatched: 14. This CDR3 is CATSSGSTSGTWGYNEQFF. The CDR3, as DNA: TGTGCCACCAGCAGCGGATCGACTAGCGGGACTTGGGGTTACAATGAGCAGTTCTTC.

This chain uses TRBV6-5 with TRBJ2-7, with 8 positions matching TRBD2. Germline values: CDR1 MNHEY, CDR2 SVGAGI. The CDR3 totals 16 residues. The V and J ends lost 0 bases and 3 bases, in that order; junction bases with no gene match: 7. Here the CDR3 reads CASSYSTGGFIYEQYF. CDR3 DNA: TGTGCCAGCAGTTACTCGACGGGAGGGTTCATCTACGAGCAGTACTTC.